The 22 T cell receptor beta chains reported below all come from one sample, sequenced in a study of blood T cell repertoires in COVID-19 (dated by TCRdb to 2018 to 2021). Libraries came from the immunoSEQ multiplex PCR assay. TCRdb took over this immuneACCESS table, retaining in-frame rearrangements with V and J assigned. Such tables are incomplete; in checked studies, under half of the missing clones stem from an unresolved V gene, and the remainder is unexplained. The sample table holds approximately 160,000 clones, of which over 75% were seen once. The biggest ten clones account for about 3% of the sample. Sequencing input: peripheral blood. All receptors derive from a man aged 65 to 79 with acute or convalescent COVID-19.

The chain combines TRBV5-1 with TRBJ2-5, with 8 bases lining up with TRBD2. CDR1 and CDR2 from the germline V gene are SGHRS and YFSETQ. This CDR3 has 18 amino acids. With 4 bases clipped from V and 1 base from J, the junction kept 15 bases outside the gene matches. CDR3: CASSHLWSTGGAQETQYF. The CDR3 DNA reads TGCGCCAGCAGCCATTTGTGGAGTACCGGGGGGGCCCAAGAGACCCAGTACTTC.

This clone has just one count. The V gene is TRBV9, the J gene TRBJ2-3; 12 bases line up with TRBD2. This CDR3 contains 20 residues. Unmatched junction bases numbered 13, after V lost 0 bases and J lost 2 bases. Germline CDR1 and CDR2: SGDLS and YYNGEE. CDR3 sequence: CASSVVGLAGKGRVTDTQYF. The CDR3 nucleotides are TGTGCCAGCAGCGTAGTAGGACTAGCGGGAAAGGGACGGGTCACAGATACGCAGTATTTT.

This clone is a singleton in its sample. The V call is TRBV29-1, the J call TRBJ1-4; TRBD1 matches 9 bases. V trimming: 5 bases; J trimming: 8 bases; junction bases outside the gene matches: 9. Germline V lookup: CDR1 SQVTM, CDR2 ANQGSEA. CDR3 size: 14 residues. As DNA, the CDR3 is TGCAGCGTTCCCGGGACAGGGTCGAAAGAAAAACTGTTTTTT. Translation gives CSVPGTGSKEKLFF.

Only a few counts were recorded for this clone. The chain employs TRBV7-2 and TRBJ1-1, with D unresolved. CDR1 is SGHTA and CDR2 is FQGNSA in the germline V gene. This CDR3 region has 15 residues. Trimming cost V 5 bases and J 0 bases, with 13 bases left between them. CDR3 residues: CASSPRVSLNTEAFF. In DNA form, the CDR3 reads TGTGCCAGCAGCCCGAGGGTCAGCTTGAACACTGAAGCTTTCTTT. Using reference TRBV7-2 and TRBJ1-1 for the parts outside the CDR3, the full variable domain is GAGVSQSPSNKVTEKGKDVELRCDPISGHTALYWYRQSLGQGLEFLIYFQGNSAPDKSGLPSDRFSAERTGGSVSTLTIQRTQQEDSAVYLCASSPRVSLNTEAFFGQGTRLTVV.

The V and J genes are TRBV28 and TRBJ2-3; TRBD2 matches 12 bases. Germline lookup yields CDR1 MDHEN and CDR2 SYDVKM. This CDR3 contains 17 residues. V was clipped by 6 bases and J by 2 bases; unmatched bases: 9. The CDR3 loop reads CASSTPTSGSNTDTQYF. The CDR3 nucleotides are TGTGCCAGCAGCACCCCGACTAGCGGGAGTAACACAGATACGCAGTATTTT.

The V and J genes are TRBV4-1 and TRBJ2-5, with D perhaps matching TRBD1 (5 bases). CDR1 MGHRA and CDR2 YSYEKL come from the germline V gene. V lost 0 bases, J lost 0 bases, and 11 bases lay in between. The CDR3 sequence is 16 residues long. The DNA for the CDR3 is TGCGCCAGCAGCCAAGAATTCCAGGGAAACCAAGAGACCCAGTACTTC. Translated, it gives CASSQEFQGNQETQYF.

The chain has TRBV10-3 and TRBJ1-4, with TRBD1 matching over 9 bases. Germline-derived CDR1 and CDR2 are ENHRY and SYGVKD. V trimming: 4 bases; J trimming: 8 bases; junction bases outside the gene matches: 2. The CDR3 spans 13 residues. The DNA of the CDR3 is TGTGCCATCAGTGTGGGACAGGGCGAAAAACTGTTTTTT. It codes for CAISVGQGEKLFF.

J is TRBJ1-1 and V is TRBV25-1, with D unclear. The CDR3 totals 13 residues. Germline loops: CDR1 MGHDK, CDR2 SYGVNS. Trimming took 5 bases from V and 1 from J, leaving 8 bases between them. CDR3 in DNA: TGTGCCAGCAGTTTCTCCGGGAACACTGAAGCTTTCTTT. Protein product: CASSFSGNTEAFF.

The chain links TRBV19 to TRBJ2-7, with TRBD1 identical over 9 bases. This CDR3 region has 17 residues. V gave up 4 bases and J gave up 3 bases; unmatched junction bases: 13. Looked up from germline, CDR1 is LNHDA and CDR2 is SQIVND (reference sequence). The CDR3 is CASSTVPGQGSSYEQYF. The CDR3 bases are TGTGCCAGTAGTACCGTCCCGGGACAGGGATCGAGCTACGAGCAGTACTTC. Full variable domain (remainder filled in from reference TRBV19 and TRBJ2-7): DGGITQSPKYLFRKEGQNVTLSCEQNLNHDAMYWYRQDPGQGLRLIYYSQIVNDFQKGDIAEGYSVSREKKESFPLTVTSAQKNPTAFYLCASSTVPGQGSSYEQYFGPGTRLTVT.

This CDR3 is CASSQVRVRDTQYF. CDR3 in DNA: TGTGCCAGCAGCCAAGTGAGGGTTAGGGATACGCAGTATTTT. The chain joins TRBV3-1 (or the pseudogene TRBV3-2) to TRBJ2-3; D is possibly TRBD2 (5 bases). The ends were cut back, 1 base at V and 6 bases at J, with 11 bases in the middle. In germline, CDR1 is LGHDT, CDR2 YNNKEL (reference sequence). The CDR3 covers 14 residues.

Only one count was recorded for this clone. The chain couples TRBV5-1 to TRBJ1-1, with 7 bases fitting TRBD1. Germline V gene data show CDR1 as SGHRS and CDR2 as YFSETQ. The CDR3 has 13 residues. V trimming: 1 base; J trimming: 4 bases; junction bases outside the gene matches: 1. The chain's CDR3 is CASSLSGGTEAFF. The CDR3 region has the DNA TGCGCCAGCAGCTTGTCAGGGGGCACTGAAGCTTTCTTT.

This clone has just one count. This chain connects TRBV18 to TRBJ1-2, with D possibly being TRBD1 (6 bases). This CDR3 contains 13 residues. V was shortened by 3 bases and J by 4 bases, with 9 bases between the two germline ends. The germline V gene encodes CDR1 KGHSH and CDR2 LQKENI. CDR3 nucleotides: TGTGCCAGCTCACCCACGGACAGCTATGGCTACACCTTC. It codes for CASSPTDSYGYTF.

The rearrangement uses TRBV4-3 and TRBJ2-7; D not certain. Trimming shortened V by 4 bases and J by 7 bases, and 20 bases separated the two germline ends. Germline CDR1 and CDR2: LGHNA and YSLEER. This CDR3 comprises 15 residues. CDR3 bases: TGCGCCAGCAGCCCCACTATTTCGTCGGGTAGGGAGCAGTACTTC. This gives the protein CASSPTISSGREQYF.

The CDR3 nucleotides are TGTGCCAGCAGCAAAGAGGGGGGGCAAGCTAACTATGGCTACACCTTC. Translated, it gives CASSKEGGQANYGYTF. The J gene is TRBJ1-2, the V gene TRBV21-1. TRBV21-1 is classified as a pseudogene. The CDR3 length is 16 residues.

The chain employs TRBV19 and TRBJ1-1; possibly TRBD1 for D (6 bases). There are 15 residues in the CDR3. Trimming removed 1 base at V and 3 bases at J, with 12 bases between. Per the germline V gene, CDR1 is LNHDA and CDR2 is SQIVND (reference sequence). CDR3 coding DNA: TGTGCCAGTAGTATAGTTACAGGGCGATACACTGAAGCTTTCTTT. This gives the protein CASSIVTGRYTEAFF.

This chain uses TRBV2 with TRBJ1-5, with 7 bases identical to TRBD1. Germline V lookup: CDR1 SNHLY, CDR2 FYNNEI. The CDR3 length is 15 residues. V shed 6 bases and J 7 bases; nucleotides not matched to a gene: 12. This CDR3 is CASRLGTGVEQPQHF. The DNA for the CDR3 is TGTGCCAGCAGGTTAGGTACAGGGGTTGAACAGCCCCAGCATTTT.

J is TRBJ2-5 and V is TRBV9; the D gene is possibly TRBD2 (5 bases). Trimming removed 1 base from V and 1 base from J, with 14 bases in between. Germline V gene lookup returns CDR1 SGDLS and CDR2 YYNGEE. The CDR3 is 16 amino acids. The CDR3 sequence: CASSVSGGPPQETQYF. The DNA for the CDR3 is TGTGCCAGCAGCGTATCAGGAGGCCCGCCCCAAGAGACCCAGTACTTC.

This sequence joins TRBV4-2 and TRBJ1-2, with D possibly being TRBD1 (6 bases). V lost 3 bases, J lost 2 bases, and 31 bases lay in between. CDR3 length: 21 residues. Germline loops: CDR1 LGHNA, CDR2 YNFKEQ. The chain's CDR3 is CASSHPRGSDRRFPINYGYTF. The CDR3 nucleotides read TGTGCCAGCAGCCACCCGAGAGGTAGCGACAGGAGATTCCCGATAAACTATGGCTACACCTTC.

The rearrangement joins TRBV11-3 to TRBJ2-2; a possible D gene is TRBD2 (6 bases). The ends were cut back, 3 bases at V and 5 bases at J, with 10 bases in the middle. There are 14 residues in the CDR3. CDR1 is SGHNT and CDR2 is YENEEA in the germline V gene. The CDR3 DNA follows: TGTGCCAGCAGCTTCTCTAGCGAGACCGGGGAGCTGTTTTTT. Translated: CASSFSSETGELFF.

The chain uses TRBV27 and TRBJ2-7; D may be TRBD2 (5 bases). CDR1 is MNHEY and CDR2 is SMNVEV in the germline V gene (reference sequence). Deletions cut 5 bases from V and 0 bases from J, with 14 bases between. The CDR3 has 15 amino acids. In DNA form, the CDR3 reads TGTGCCAGCAGTCCCTTACCGGGAACCTCCTACGAGCAGTACTTC. As protein: CASSPLPGTSYEQYF.

This rearrangement joins TRBV27 to TRBJ1-6; tentatively, D is TRBD1 (5 bases). The V end was cut by 4 bases, the J end by 4 bases, with 14 bases between. The germline V gene has CDR1 MNHEY and CDR2 SMNVEV (reference sequence). CDR3 length: 16 amino acids. CDR3 region: CASSSQVGAYNSPLHF. The CDR3 DNA sequence: TGTGCCAGCAGTTCGCAGGTAGGGGCGTATAATTCACCCCTCCACTTT.

The chain is built from TRBV13 and TRBJ1-1; TRBD1 is a possible D gene (5 bases). The germline CDR1 and CDR2 sequences are PRHDT and FYEKMQ (reference sequence). The CDR3 runs to 14 residues. Trimming left V 5 bases short and J 7 bases short, with 17 bases between. The DNA for the CDR3 is TGTGCCAGCAGCGTCAGAGTAAGGGGCAGTGAAGCTTTCTTT. This sequence encodes CASSVRVRGSEAFF.